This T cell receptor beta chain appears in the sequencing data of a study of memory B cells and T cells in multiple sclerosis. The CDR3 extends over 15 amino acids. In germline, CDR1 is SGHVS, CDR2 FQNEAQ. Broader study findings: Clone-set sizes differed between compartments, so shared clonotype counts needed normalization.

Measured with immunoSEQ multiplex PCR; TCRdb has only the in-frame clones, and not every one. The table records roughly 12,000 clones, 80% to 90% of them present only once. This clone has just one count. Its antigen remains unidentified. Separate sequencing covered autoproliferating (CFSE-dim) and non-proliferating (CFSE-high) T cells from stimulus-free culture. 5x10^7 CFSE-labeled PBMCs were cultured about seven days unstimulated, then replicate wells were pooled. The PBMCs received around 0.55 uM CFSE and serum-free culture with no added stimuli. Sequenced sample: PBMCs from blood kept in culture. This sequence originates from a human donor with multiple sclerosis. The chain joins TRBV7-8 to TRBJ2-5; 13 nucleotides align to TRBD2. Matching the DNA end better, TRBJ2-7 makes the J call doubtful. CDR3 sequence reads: CASRGLAGLSYEQYF. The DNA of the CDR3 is TGTGCCAGCAGGGGACTAGCGGGATTGTCCTACGAGCAGTACTTC.